This T cell receptor beta chain was profiled in a study of neurological immune-mediated disorders. Unmatched junction bases numbered 2, after V lost 6 bases and J lost 3 bases. The germline CDR1 and CDR2 sequences are SGDLS and YYNGEE. The CDR3 is 13 residues long. TCRdb reprocessed the 5' RACE reads via MiXCR and lists one record per CDR3 protein. Here the sample spans tens of thousands of distinct CDR3 sequences, about 14% being singletons. This rearrangement joins TRBV9 to TRBJ2-3, with TRBD2 matching 9 bases. This TCR was recovered from a woman between 45 and 65 years old with HTLV-1-associated myelopathy (HAM/TSP). Sequencing was performed on PBMCs. The CDR3 sequence is CASTSGVTDTQYF. The CDR3 DNA reads TGTGCCAGCACTAGCGGGGTTACAGATACGCAGTATTTT. Filled out from reference TRBV9 and TRBJ2-3, the complete variable domain reads DSGVTQTPKHLITATGQRVTLRCSPRSGDLSVYWYQQSLDQGLQFLIQYYNGEERAKGNILERFSAQQFPDLHSELNLSSLELGDSALYFCASTSGVTDTQYFGPGTRLTVL.